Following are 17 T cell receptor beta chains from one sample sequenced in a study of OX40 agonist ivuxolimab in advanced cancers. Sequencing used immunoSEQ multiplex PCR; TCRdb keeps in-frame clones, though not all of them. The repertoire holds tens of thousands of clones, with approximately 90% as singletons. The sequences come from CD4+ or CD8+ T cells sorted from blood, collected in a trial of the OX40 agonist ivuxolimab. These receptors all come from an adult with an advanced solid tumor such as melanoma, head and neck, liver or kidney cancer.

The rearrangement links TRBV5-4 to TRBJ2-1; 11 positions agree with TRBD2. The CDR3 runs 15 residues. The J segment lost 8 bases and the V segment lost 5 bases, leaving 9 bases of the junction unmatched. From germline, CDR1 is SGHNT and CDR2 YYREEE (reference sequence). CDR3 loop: CASRSASGRWDEQFF. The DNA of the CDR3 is TGTGCCAGCAGATCCGCTAGCGGGAGGTGGGATGAGCAGTTCTTC.

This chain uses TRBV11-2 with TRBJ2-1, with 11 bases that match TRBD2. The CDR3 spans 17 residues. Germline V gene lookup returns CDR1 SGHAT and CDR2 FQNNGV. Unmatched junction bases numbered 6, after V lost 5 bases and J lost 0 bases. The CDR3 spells CASSTLAGGLSYNEQFF. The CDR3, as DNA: TGTGCCAGCAGCACGCTAGCGGGGGGACTCTCCTACAATGAGCAGTTCTTC.

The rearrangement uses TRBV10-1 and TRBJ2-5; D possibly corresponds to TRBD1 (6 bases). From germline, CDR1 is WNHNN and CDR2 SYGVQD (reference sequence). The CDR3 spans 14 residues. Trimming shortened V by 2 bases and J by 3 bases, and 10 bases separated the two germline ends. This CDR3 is CASSEPGQKETQYF. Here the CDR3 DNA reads TGCGCCAGCAGTGAGCCAGGACAGAAAGAGACCCAGTACTTC.

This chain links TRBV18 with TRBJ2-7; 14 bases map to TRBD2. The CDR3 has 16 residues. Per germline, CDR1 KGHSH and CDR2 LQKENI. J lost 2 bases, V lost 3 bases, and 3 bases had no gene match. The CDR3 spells CASSPGTSGGTYEQYF. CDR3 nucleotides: TGTGCCAGCTCACCCGGGACTAGCGGGGGTACCTACGAGCAGTACTTC. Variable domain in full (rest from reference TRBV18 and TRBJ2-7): NAGVMQNPRHLVRRRGQEARLRCSPMKGHSHVYWYRQLPEEGLKFMVYLQKENIIDESGMPKERFSAEFPKEGPSILRIQQVVRGDSAAYFCASSPGTSGGTYEQYFGPGTRLTVT.

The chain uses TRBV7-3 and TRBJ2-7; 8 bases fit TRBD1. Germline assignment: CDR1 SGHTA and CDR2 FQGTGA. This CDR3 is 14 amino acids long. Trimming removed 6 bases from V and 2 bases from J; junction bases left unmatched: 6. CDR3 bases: TGTGCCAGCAGTATAGGACAGGGAGCCTACGAGCAGTACTTC. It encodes CASSIGQGAYEQYF.

The CDR3 is CASSSSREPSRANVLTF. The DNA of the CDR3 is TGTGCCAGCAGCTCCTCAAGGGAACCCTCAAGAGCCAACGTCCTGACTTTC. The V gene is TRBV5-6, the J gene TRBJ2-6, with unresolved D. Germline V lookup: CDR1 SGHDT, CDR2 YYEEEE. Trimming removed 3 bases from V and 7 bases from J, with 20 bases in between. There are 17 residues in the CDR3.

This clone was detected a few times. CDR3 region: CASSQRASLLNNSPLHF. CDR3 DNA: TGTGCCAGCAGCCAAAGGGCCAGCCTACTGAATAATTCACCCCTCCACTTT. This chain links TRBV14 with TRBJ1-6; D gene ambiguous. This CDR3 is 17 amino acids long. Looked up from germline, CDR1 is SGHDN and CDR2 is FVKESK. V shed 2 bases and J shed 5 bases, with 16 bases lying between them.

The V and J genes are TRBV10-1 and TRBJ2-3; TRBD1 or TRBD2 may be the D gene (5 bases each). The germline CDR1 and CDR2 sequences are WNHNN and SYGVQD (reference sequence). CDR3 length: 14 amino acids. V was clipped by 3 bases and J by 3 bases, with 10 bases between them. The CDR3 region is CASSESGRTDTQYF. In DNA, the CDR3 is TGCGCCAGCAGTGAATCAGGGAGAACAGATACGCAGTATTTT.

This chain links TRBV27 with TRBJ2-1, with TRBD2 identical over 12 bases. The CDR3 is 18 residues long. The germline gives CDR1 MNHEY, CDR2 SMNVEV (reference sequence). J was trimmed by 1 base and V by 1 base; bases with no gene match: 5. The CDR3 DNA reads TGTGCCAGCAGTTTATTCGCTAGCGGGAGGGGTTCCTACAATGAGCAGTTCTTC. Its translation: CASSLFASGRGSYNEQFF.

CDR3 sequence: CASSRTVQTEAFF. The CDR3 nucleotides are TGTGCCAGTAGTCGGACAGTTCAAACTGAAGCTTTCTTT. The chain uses TRBV19 and TRBJ1-1; D is perhaps TRBD1 (6 bases). This CDR3 region has 13 residues. Per germline, CDR1 LNHDA and CDR2 SQIVND (reference sequence). The V gene lost 5 bases and the J gene lost 5 bases, with 12 bases spanning the gap.

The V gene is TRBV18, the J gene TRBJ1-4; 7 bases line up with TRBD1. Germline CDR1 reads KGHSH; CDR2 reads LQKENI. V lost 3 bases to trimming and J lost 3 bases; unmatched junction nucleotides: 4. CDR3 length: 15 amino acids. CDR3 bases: TGTGCCAGCTCACCGGGGGACAGCTCTAATGAAAAACTGTTTTTT. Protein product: CASSPGDSSNEKLFF. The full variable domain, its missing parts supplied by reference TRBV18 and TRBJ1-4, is NAGVMQNPRHLVRRRGQEARLRCSPMKGHSHVYWYRQLPEEGLKFMVYLQKENIIDESGMPKERFSAEFPKEGPSILRIQQVVRGDSAAYFCASSPGDSSNEKLFFGSGTQLSVL.

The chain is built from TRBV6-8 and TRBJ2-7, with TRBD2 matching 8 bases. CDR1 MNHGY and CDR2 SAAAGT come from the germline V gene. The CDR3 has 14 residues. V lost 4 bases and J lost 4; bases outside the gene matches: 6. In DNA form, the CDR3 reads TGTGCCAGCAGTTCTGCGGGAGGAAGGTACGAGCAGTACTTC. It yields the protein CASSSAGGRYEQYF.

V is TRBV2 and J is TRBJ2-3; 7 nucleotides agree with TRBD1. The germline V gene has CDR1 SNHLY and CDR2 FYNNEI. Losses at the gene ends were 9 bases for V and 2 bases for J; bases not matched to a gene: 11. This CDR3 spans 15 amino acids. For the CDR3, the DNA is TGTGCCAGTCAGATAACAGGGGCCCCCACAGATACGCAGTATTTT. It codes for CASQITGAPTDTQYF.

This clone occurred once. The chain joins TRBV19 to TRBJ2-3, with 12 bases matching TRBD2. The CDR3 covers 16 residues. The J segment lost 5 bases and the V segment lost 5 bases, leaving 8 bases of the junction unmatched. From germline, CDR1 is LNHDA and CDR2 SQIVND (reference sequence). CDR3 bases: TGTGCCAGTAGTTCCGGGCCGGGACTAGCGGGAGATACGCAGTATTTT. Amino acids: CASSSGPGLAGDTQYF.

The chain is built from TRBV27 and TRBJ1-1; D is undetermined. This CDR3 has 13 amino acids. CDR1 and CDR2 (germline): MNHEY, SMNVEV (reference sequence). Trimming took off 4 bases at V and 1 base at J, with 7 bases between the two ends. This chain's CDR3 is CASSYLKNTEAFF. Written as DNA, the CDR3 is TGTGCCAGCAGTTACCTCAAGAACACTGAAGCTTTCTTT.

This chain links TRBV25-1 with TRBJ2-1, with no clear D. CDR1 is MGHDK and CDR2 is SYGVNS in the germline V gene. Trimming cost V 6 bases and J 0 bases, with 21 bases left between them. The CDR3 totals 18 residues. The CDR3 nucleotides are TGTGCCAGCAGGCCGGGTCCTACTTCCACAAGCTCCTACAATGAGCAGTTCTTC. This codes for CASRPGPTSTSSYNEQFF.

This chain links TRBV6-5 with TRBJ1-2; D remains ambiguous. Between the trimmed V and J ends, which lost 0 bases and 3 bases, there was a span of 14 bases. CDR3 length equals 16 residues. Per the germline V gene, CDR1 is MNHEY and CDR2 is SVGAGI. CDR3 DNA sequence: TGTGCCAGCAGTTACTCTTGGTCGGGTGGGGACTATGGCTACACCTTC. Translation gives CASSYSWSGGDYGYTF.